Reported below is one T cell receptor beta chain. Measured with immunoSEQ multiplex PCR; TCRdb has only the in-frame clones, and not every one. The data contain 60,000 to 80,000 clones, more than 80% of them singletons. These data come from a study of blood T cell repertoires in COVID-19. Turning to the study itself: The United States, Italy and Spain were the sources of the acute and convalescent COVID-19 samples.

The Seattle site enrolled patients during active infection and followed them longitudinally. Specimen: peripheral blood. This receptor was obtained from a woman aged 55-70 years with COVID-19, enrolled during active disease.

CDR3 residues: CASPGGGPYEQYF. The CDR3 nucleotides read TGTGCCAGCCCGGGGGGAGGCCCCTACGAGCAGTACTTC. This chain joins TRBV6-5 and TRBJ2-7; 7 bases fit TRBD2. This CDR3 comprises 13 residues. The V and J ends lost 8 bases and 2 bases, in that order; junction bases with no gene match: 6. Per germline, CDR1 MNHEY and CDR2 SVGAGI.